A selection of T cell receptor beta chains follows, all from one sample in a study of CD8 T cells in ankylosing spondylitis. Each CDR3 protein gets one entry after TCRdb re-called the 5' RACE reads with MiXCR. The sample records roughly 230,000 distinct CDR3 sequences, 18% being singletons. The sample taken for sequencing was blood, either unsorted or a sorted T cell fraction (not recorded which). The receptors stem from a male donor with ankylosing spondylitis or in good health (not recorded which). CDR3s include the opening cysteine and the closing phenylalanine or tryptophan. D genes are given only for firm matches. Size values are once, few and many counts, or a class for expanded clones, and some rows have none.

J	V	size	D	CDR3	DNA
TRBJ2-7	TRBV7-8	-	TRBD2	CASSLELAGDEQYF	TGTGCCAGCAGCTTAGAACTAGCGGGGGACGAGCAGTACTTC
TRBJ2-7	TRBV11-1	-	-	CASSLATDYEQYF	TGTGCCAGCAGCTTAGCAACCGACTACGAGCAGTACTTC
TRBJ2-3	TRBV12-3/TRBV12-4	-	TRBD1	CASSRDREDTQYF	TGTGCCAGCAGCCGGGACAGGGAAGATACGCAGTATTTT
TRBJ1-1	TRBV29-1	-	-	CSAVERPEAFF	TGCAGCGCCGTGGAAAGGCCTGAAGCTTTCTTT
TRBJ2-7	TRBV4-2	-	-	CASSQTTAPYEQYF	TGTGCCAGCAGCCAGACGACAGCCCCCTACGAGCAGTACTTC
TRBJ1-3	TRBV7-2	few	-	CASSSRTGDSGNTIYF	TGTGCCAGCAGCTCCCGGACGGGAGACTCTGGAAACACCATATATTTT
TRBJ2-1	TRBV7-9	-	TRBD2	CASSFSGRGEQFF	TGTGCCAGCAGCTTTAGCGGGAGAGGTGAGCAGTTCTTC
TRBJ2-3	TRBV27	-	TRBD2	CASSFGTSGRAFSTDTQYF	TGTGCCAGCAGTTTCGGGACTAGCGGGAGGGCTTTTAGCACAGATACGCAGTATTTT
TRBJ2-1	TRBV7-9	-	TRBD1	CASSLDRGNEQFF	TGTGCCAGCAGCTTGGACAGGGGCAATGAGCAGTTCTTC
TRBJ2-2	TRBV6-2/TRBV6-3	-	TRBD1	CASSPDRIEHTGELFF	TGTGCCAGCAGCCCGGACAGGATCGAACACACCGGGGAGCTGTTTTTT